This TCR beta chain was recorded in a study of shared clonotypes between healthy human individuals. About the research overall: Donor ages ranged 18 to 49 years: a couple of women, a few men. Study outcomes and limitations: Clonotype sharing among the donors was expected to vary with sequencing depth.

Method: immunoSEQ multiplex PCR; TCRdb's copy keeps in-frame clones and lacks some. The sample has around 1,000,000 clones; 70% to 85% are singletons. Worth noting for this clone: The target antigen is unknown.

This CDR3 contains 16 residues. The V gene end was trimmed by 3 bases and the J gene end by 3 bases; junction bases not matched to a gene: 8. Germline CDR1 is SGHRS and CDR2 is YFSETQ. Naive CD45RA+ and memory CD45RA-negative subsets were split from CD4+ cells. This TCR came from a man aged 18-30 years in good health. Some clones in this sample may be carry-over from other donors' samples. The chain employs TRBV5-1 and TRBJ2-7; TRBD2 matches 11 bases. The material sequenced was memory CD4+ T cells from PBMCs. The subset here: CD45RA-negative fraction. This chain's CDR3 is CASSSASGRSRYEQYF. CDR3 nucleotides: TGCGCCAGCAGCTCGGCTAGCGGGAGGTCCCGCTACGAGCAGTACTTC.